Listed here are 32 T cell receptor beta chains from one sample, sequenced in a study of T-cell reconstitution after alpha-beta-depleted transplantation in children. This sample's TCRbeta library carried unique molecular identifier barcodes. TCRdb re-derived calls from the PCR reads in MiXCR, one entry per CDR3 protein. The table shows about a million distinct CDR3 sequences, with roughly 29% occurring only once. This material consisted of PBMCs, mostly from graft donor cells, taken 360 days after TCRalphabeta/CD19-depleted stem cell transplant. These receptors were collected from a boy under two years old who had a stem cell transplant for SCID, so the T cells may come from the graft donor.

V gene TRBV7-8 combines with J gene TRBJ2-1, with 9 bases that match TRBD1. This CDR3 has 17 amino acids. Germline CDR1 reads SGHVS; CDR2 reads FQNEAQ. Trimming removed 2 bases from V and 1 base from J; junction bases left unmatched: 6. The CDR3 loop reads CASSLSPGQGSYNEQFF. The DNA of the CDR3 is TGTGCCAGCAGCTTAAGCCCCGGACAGGGGTCCTACAATGAGCAGTTCTTC.

J is TRBJ2-1 and V is TRBV11-2; D is possibly TRBD2 (5 bases). The CDR3 loop spans 14 amino acids. CDR1 and CDR2 from the germline V gene are SGHAT and FQNNGV. The V and J ends lost 5 bases and 5 bases respectively, with 13 bases between them. The CDR3 loop reads CASSRGPADNEQFF. The CDR3 nucleotides are TGTGCCAGCAGCCGAGGCCCAGCGGACAATGAGCAGTTCTTC.

This clonotype was picked up a small number of times. This sequence joins TRBV5-1 and TRBJ2-3; 10 nucleotides agree with TRBD1. The CDR3 runs to 15 residues. With 4 bases clipped from V and 9 bases from J, the junction kept 11 bases outside the gene matches. The germline CDR1 and CDR2 sequences are SGHRS and YFSETQ. The CDR3 coding sequence is TGCGCCAGCAGCCTGCGGGACAGGGGTATTTTGACGCAGTATTTT. It encodes CASSLRDRGILTQYF.

The chain has TRBV5-4 and TRBJ2-2, with D tentatively TRBD2 (5 bases). This CDR3 comprises 15 residues. The germline V gene has CDR1 SGHNT and CDR2 YYREEE (reference sequence). V was pared by 4 bases and J by 4 bases, with 14 bases between. Here the CDR3 DNA reads TGTGCCAGCAGCGAGAGGGCAGATGCCACCGGGGAGCTGTTTTTT. Its translation: CASSERADATGELFF.

The CDR3 DNA is TGTGCCACTCAAGGGAAGACAGCGAACACTGAAGCTTTCTTT. This sequence encodes CATQGKTANTEAFF. This rearrangement joins TRBV12-3 or TRBV12-4 to TRBJ1-1; tentatively, D is TRBD1 (5 bases). CDR3 size: 14 residues. V lost 10 bases to trimming and J lost 1 base, with 16 bases between them.

This clonotype appeared a few times. The chain links TRBV7-3 to TRBJ2-1, with TRBD2 matching over 14 bases. The germline CDR1 and CDR2 sequences are SGHTA and FQGTGA. Trimming cost V 1 base and J 4 bases; bases outside gene matches: 6. The CDR3 runs to 18 residues. CDR3 DNA sequence: TGTGCCAGCAGCTTAAGGGGACTAGCGGGGGCTGGTTACAATGAGCAGTTCTTC. As protein: CASSLRGLAGAGYNEQFF. Variable domain in full (rest from reference TRBV7-3 and TRBJ2-1): GAGVSQTPSNKVTEKGKYVELRCDPISGHTALYWYRQSLGQGPEFLIYFQGTGAADDSGLPNDRFFAVRPEGSVSTLKIQRTERGDSAVYLCASSLRGLAGAGYNEQFFGPGTRLTVL.

The V call is TRBV6-5, the J call TRBJ2-7; 7 bases agree with TRBD1. CDR1 and CDR2 from the germline V gene are MNHEY and SVGAGI. V was clipped by 0 bases and J by 9 bases; unmatched bases: 2. The CDR3 is 12 residues long. This chain's CDR3 is CASSYSTGVQYF. The CDR3, as DNA: TGTGCCAGCAGTTACTCTACAGGGGTGCAGTACTTC.

The chain has TRBV29-1 and TRBJ1-3; unclear D gene. The CDR3 contains 12 residues. Trimming cost V 7 bases and J 0 bases, with 7 bases left between them. The germline CDR1 and CDR2 sequences are SQVTM and ANQGSEA. The CDR3 DNA sequence: TGCAGCGCCCGAAACTCTGGAAACACCATATATTTT. Protein product: CSARNSGNTIYF.

V is TRBV5-1 and J is TRBJ2-2; 10 positions agree with TRBD1. Germline-derived CDR1 and CDR2 are SGHRS and YFSETQ. The CDR3 has 15 amino acids. V trimming: 3 bases; J trimming: 2 bases; junction bases outside the gene matches: 1. DNA for the CDR3: TGCGCCAGCAGCTGGGACAGGGGAAACACCGGGGAGCTGTTTTTT. Residues: CASSWDRGNTGELFF.

The chain is built from TRBV3-1 and TRBJ1-4; 7 bases line up with TRBD1. Germline V gene lookup returns CDR1 LGHDT and CDR2 YNNKEL (reference sequence). This CDR3 contains 19 residues. Trimming cost V 0 bases and J 5 bases; bases outside gene matches: 15. This chain's CDR3 is CASSQDNGQDLGLNEKLFF. The CDR3 region has the DNA TGTGCCAGCAGCCAAGATAACGGACAGGATCTGGGGCTAAATGAAAAACTGTTTTTT. The full variable domain, completed using reference TRBV3-1 and TRBJ1-4, is DTAVSQTPKYLVTQMGNDKSIKCEQNLGHDTMYWYKQDSKKFLKIMFSYNNKELIINETVPNRFSPKSPDKAHLNLHINSLELGDSAVYFCASSQDNGQDLGLNEKLFFGSGTQLSVL.

The rearrangement joins TRBV2 to TRBJ1-4; 7 bases line up with TRBD1. CDR3 size: 14 residues. V shed 5 bases, J shed 7 bases, and the junction held 7 bases outside the gene matches. Germline V gene lookup returns CDR1 SNHLY and CDR2 FYNNEI. DNA for the CDR3: TGTGCCAGCAGTCCCGGGACAGCGATTGAAAAACTGTTTTTT. It codes for CASSPGTAIEKLFF.

The sample holds a few counts of this clonotype. The V and J genes are TRBV5-1 and TRBJ2-1; 10 bases line up with TRBD2. J lost 0 bases, V lost 6 bases, and 15 bases had no gene match. Germline CDR1 SGHRS, CDR2 YFSETQ. CDR3 length: 19 residues. The CDR3 here is CASKIDGTSDFSSYNEQFF. CDR3 in DNA: TGCGCCAGCAAAATAGACGGGACTAGCGATTTCAGCTCCTACAATGAGCAGTTCTTC.

The rearrangement uses TRBV6-5 and TRBJ2-7; 8 bases are a match to TRBD2. V shed 3 bases and J 3 bases; nucleotides not matched to a gene: 10. Germline lookup yields CDR1 MNHEY and CDR2 SVGAGI. The CDR3 runs 16 residues. For the CDR3, the DNA is TGTGCCAGCAGTTATCGACCCTTGACTAGCGACTACGAGCAGTACTTC. This encodes CASSYRPLTSDYEQYF.

This clonotype was found a few times. V is TRBV5-1 and J is TRBJ1-2; 7 bases fit TRBD1. Germline CDR1 is SGHRS and CDR2 is YFSETQ. Unmatched junction bases numbered 10, after V lost 4 bases and J lost 4 bases. This CDR3 has 15 amino acids. As DNA, the CDR3 is TGCGCCAGCAGCCCGGACGGGACAGCTGTCTATGGCTACACCTTC. Amino acids: CASSPDGTAVYGYTF.

This clonotype was observed a handful of times. The J gene is TRBJ1-5, the V gene TRBV11-2, with 9 bases identical to TRBD1. Per the germline V gene, CDR1 is SGHAT and CDR2 is FQNNGV. The V and J ends lost 0 bases and 2 bases, in that order; junction bases with no gene match: 20. The CDR3 extends over 22 amino acids. CDR3 in amino acids: CASSLEGVRDRELRYGNQPQHF. The CDR3, as DNA: TGTGCCAGCAGCTTAGAAGGGGTCCGGGACAGGGAATTGAGGTATGGCAATCAGCCCCAGCATTTT.

The rearrangement links TRBV5-1 to TRBJ2-5, with 11 bases aligning to TRBD2. From germline, CDR1 is SGHRS and CDR2 YFSETQ. The CDR3 runs to 17 residues. The V segment lost 0 bases and the J segment 2 bases; nucleotides outside the gene matches: 6. CDR3 DNA: TGCGCCAGCAGCTTGGCCCGATCTAGCGGGGGGCAAGAGACCCAGTACTTC. Its protein is CASSLARSSGGQETQYF.

There are a few counts of this clonotype. This chain joins TRBV27 and TRBJ2-7; perhaps TRBD1 as D (6 bases). The ends were cut back, 4 bases at V and 2 bases at J, with 9 bases in the middle. The CDR3 runs to 13 residues. Germline CDR1 reads MNHEY; CDR2 reads SMNVEV (reference sequence). The CDR3 region is CASSWAGAYEQYF. The DNA for the CDR3 is TGTGCCAGCAGTTGGGCAGGGGCCTACGAGCAGTACTTC.

This clonotype was picked up a small number of times. This rearrangement joins TRBV4-1 to TRBJ2-2; the D gene is possibly TRBD2 (5 bases). This CDR3 has 15 amino acids. The V end was cut by 4 bases, the J end by 3 bases, with 12 bases between. Germline CDR1 and CDR2: MGHRA and YSYEKL. Here the CDR3 reads CASSLTTRDTGELFF. In DNA, the CDR3 is TGCGCCAGCAGCCTAACTACTAGGGACACCGGGGAGCTGTTTTTT.

This clonotype has a handful of counts. The chain combines TRBV7-9 with TRBJ2-5, with D perhaps TRBD2 (6 bases). V lost 5 bases and J lost 2, with 15 bases in between. The CDR3 totals 15 residues. Germline-derived CDR1 and CDR2 are SEHNR and FQNEAQ (reference sequence). This chain's CDR3 is CASSPGTGFQETQYF. CDR3 coding DNA: TGTGCCAGCAGCCCCGGGACTGGATTTCAAGAGACCCAGTACTTC.

The chain has TRBV6-5 and TRBJ2-5; TRBD1 or TRBD2 may be the D gene (5 bases each). The V and J ends lost 4 bases and 14 bases respectively, with 17 bases between them. The CDR3 totals 12 residues. Germline CDR1 reads MNHEY; CDR2 reads SVGAGI. DNA of the CDR3: TGTGCCAGCAGTTTTCGACTGGGACCCGTATACTTC. Amino acid sequence: CASSFRLGPVYF.

The chain links TRBV7-3 to TRBJ2-2; D unresolved. CDR1 and CDR2 from the germline V gene are SGHTA and FQGTGA. This CDR3 is built from 16 residues. Trimming took off 1 base at V and 1 base at J, with 10 bases between the two ends. Here the CDR3 reads CASSLRPPMNTGELFF. CDR3 nucleotide sequence: TGTGCCAGCAGCTTAAGACCGCCCATGAACACCGGGGAGCTGTTTTTT.

This clonotype appeared a few times. J is TRBJ1-5 and V is TRBV12-3 or TRBV12-4; possibly TRBD1 for D (6 bases). The CDR3 length is 15 residues. Trimming removed 3 bases at V and 7 bases at J, with 16 bases between. CDR3: CASSLGTIDRQPQHF. In DNA form, the CDR3 reads TGTGCCAGCAGTTTGGGGACAATCGATCGGCAGCCCCAGCATTTT.

The table lists this clonotype with many counts. The chain couples TRBV12-3 or TRBV12-4 to TRBJ2-7; TRBD2 matches at 9 bases. The CDR3 spans 14 residues. With V trimmed by 2 bases and J by 7 bases, 6 bases remained unmatched. The DNA for the CDR3 is TGTGCCAGCAGTTTATCGCTAGCGGGGATAGAGCAGTACTTC. It yields the protein CASSLSLAGIEQYF.

The rearrangement links TRBV12-3 or TRBV12-4 to TRBJ2-7, with TRBD2 as a possible D gene (6 bases). The CDR3 sequence is 12 residues long. Deletions cut 3 bases from V and 11 bases from J, with 14 bases between. CDR3 sequence: CASSFLGGREYF. CDR3 DNA sequence: TGTGCCAGCAGTTTTTTGGGAGGTCGGGAGTACTTC.

The V gene is TRBV9, the J gene TRBJ2-1; D unresolved. Germline V gene lookup returns CDR1 SGDLS and CDR2 YYNGEE. This CDR3 contains 13 residues. Trimming shortened V by 3 bases and J by 5 bases, and 9 bases separated the two germline ends. The CDR3 DNA is TGTGCCAGCAGCGGAGAATGGGACAATGAGCAGTTCTTC. Protein sequence: CASSGEWDNEQFF.

This clonotype was counted a few times. J is TRBJ2-5 and V is TRBV4-3; D may correspond to TRBD1 or TRBD2 (5 bases each). Trimming stripped 0 bases from V and 5 bases from J, with 10 bases between. The germline V gene has CDR1 LGHNA and CDR2 YSLEER. The CDR3 spans 14 residues. The CDR3 loop reads CASSQDVGVETQYF. As DNA, the CDR3 is TGCGCCAGCAGCCAAGATGTGGGGGTCGAGACCCAGTACTTC.

This clonotype has just a few counts. The rearrangement uses TRBV24-1 and TRBJ2-1; the D gene is possibly TRBD2 (7 bases). Germline lookup yields CDR1 KGHDR and CDR2 SFDVKD. This CDR3 is built from 18 residues. V lost 1 base to trimming and J lost 2 bases, with 17 bases between them. The CDR3 DNA follows: TGTGCCACCAGTGATTTTGGGGGTTCGGGGGGCCCCTACAATGAGCAGTTCTTC. Translating gives CATSDFGGSGGPYNEQFF.

The chain joins TRBV5-6 to TRBJ2-7; possible D gene TRBD2, 5 bases. Trimming took 5 bases from V and 2 from J, leaving 11 bases between them. There are 13 residues in the CDR3. The germline gives CDR1 SGHDT, CDR2 YYEEEE. The CDR3 sequence is CASRGAGAYEQYF. In nucleotides, the CDR3 is TGTGCCAGCAGGGGCGCCGGGGCCTACGAGCAGTACTTC.

The chain couples TRBV4-1 to TRBJ2-7, with a tentative D call TRBD1 (6 bases). Germline-derived CDR1 and CDR2 are MGHRA and YSYEKL. CDR3 length: 17 residues. Trimming took off 1 base at V and 2 bases at J, with 18 bases between the two ends. The CDR3 here is CASSQGTTTGYTYEQYF. The CDR3 nucleotides read TGCGCCAGCAGCCAAGGAACTACTACAGGGTATACCTACGAGCAGTACTTC.

This clonotype has only a few counts. The chain links TRBV25-1 to TRBJ2-7; TRBD2 matches 10 bases. CDR1 and CDR2 from the germline V gene are MGHDK and SYGVNS. This CDR3 region has 15 residues. With 4 bases clipped from V and 3 bases from J, the junction kept 6 bases outside the gene matches. CDR3 protein: CASSANSGGIYEQYF. The DNA for the CDR3 is TGTGCCAGCAGTGCCAATAGCGGGGGGATCTACGAGCAGTACTTC.

The V call is TRBV20-1, the J call TRBJ1-2; TRBD1 might be the D (6 bases). Trimming pared 6 bases from V and 6 bases from J, leaving 14 bases between. Germline V CDR1 and CDR2: DFQATT, SNEGSKA (reference sequence). This CDR3 has 12 amino acids. The CDR3 spells CSAPRGADGYTF. CDR3 DNA sequence: TGCAGTGCCCCTCGGGGGGCGGATGGCTACACCTTC.

This clonotype has just one count. This chain links TRBV19 with TRBJ2-7; D perhaps matches TRBD1 (6 bases). The CDR3 loop spans 13 amino acids. CDR1 is LNHDA and CDR2 is SQIVND in the germline V gene (reference sequence). V was trimmed by 5 bases and J by 4 bases, leaving 12 bases between them. The CDR3 sequence is CASSHLQGYEQYF. In DNA, the CDR3 is TGTGCCAGTAGTCACCTCCAGGGGTACGAGCAGTACTTC.